This TCR beta chain was recorded in a study of early T cells in non-severe SARS-CoV-2 infection. General study findings and limits: VDJdb-based matching was biased toward anti-spike CD8 responses and missed private and CD4 specificities.

This CDR3 has 15 residues. Germline CDR1 DFQATT, CDR2 SNEGSKA (reference sequence). Trimming pared 2 bases from V and 7 bases from J, leaving 18 bases between. Via MiXCR, TCRdb re-called the 5' RACE reads, giving one row per CDR3 protein. This sample has 45,000 to 70,000 distinct CDR3 sequences, with approximately 6.2% found just once. About this clonotype itself: Antigen: not known.

The sample consisted of whole blood. The TCR was taken from an adult who was a healthcare worker with PCR-confirmed SARS-CoV-2 infection or an uninfected control (not recorded which). The chain uses TRBV20-1 and TRBJ2-4, with D perhaps TRBD1 or TRBD2 (5 bases each). The CDR3 here is CSARRADTQGNIQYF. The CDR3 DNA is TGCAGTGCTAGACGAGCGGACACCCAAGGGAACATTCAGTACTTC.